A single TCR beta chain is shown here with its context. Its antigen is undetermined. This entry comes from a study of neoadjuvant nivolumab and ipilimumab in lung cancer. Looking at the study overall: Patients got nivolumab 3 mg/kg on days 1, 15 and 29; combination added ipilimumab 1 mg/kg day 1.

V shed 4 bases and J 3 bases; nucleotides not matched to a gene: 10. The length of the CDR3 is 16 residues. Germline CDR1 reads SGHDT; CDR2 reads YYEEEE. General study points: Resected tumors had greater TCR richness and clonality than uninvolved lung. Blood richness before therapy tracked richness in tumors resected after neoadjuvant therapy.

Generated by immunoSEQ multiplex PCR, the TCRdb table keeps only in-frame clones and is missing some. The table lists 7,500 to 10,000 clones, about four fifths of them singletons. This TCR derives from an adult with non-small cell lung cancer. Material: peripheral blood, obtained before neoadjuvant nivolumab, alone or with ipilimumab. The chain combines TRBV5-6 with TRBJ2-3, with 8 bases that match TRBD2. CDR3 nucleotide sequence: TGTGCCAGCAGCCGACGATCGGGAGGGCGGACAGATACGCAGTATTTT. As protein: CASSRRSGGRTDTQYF.